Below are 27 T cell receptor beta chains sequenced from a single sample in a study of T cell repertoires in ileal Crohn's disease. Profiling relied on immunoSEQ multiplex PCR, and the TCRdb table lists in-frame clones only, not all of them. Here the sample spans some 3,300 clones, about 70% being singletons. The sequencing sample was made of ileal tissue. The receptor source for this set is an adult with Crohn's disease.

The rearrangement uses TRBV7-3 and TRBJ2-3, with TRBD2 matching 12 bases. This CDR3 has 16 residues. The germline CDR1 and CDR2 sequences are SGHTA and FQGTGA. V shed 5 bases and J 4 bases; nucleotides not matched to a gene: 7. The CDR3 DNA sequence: TGTGCCAGCAGCGTTCTAGCGGGAGGGAGGGCAGATACGCAGTATTTT. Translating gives CASSVLAGGRADTQYF. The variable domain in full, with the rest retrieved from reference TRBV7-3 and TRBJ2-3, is GAGVSQTPSNKVTEKGKYVELRCDPISGHTALYWYRQSLGQGPEFLIYFQGTGAADDSGLPNDRFFAVRPEGSVSTLKIQRTERGDSAVYLCASSVLAGGRADTQYFGPGTRLTVL.

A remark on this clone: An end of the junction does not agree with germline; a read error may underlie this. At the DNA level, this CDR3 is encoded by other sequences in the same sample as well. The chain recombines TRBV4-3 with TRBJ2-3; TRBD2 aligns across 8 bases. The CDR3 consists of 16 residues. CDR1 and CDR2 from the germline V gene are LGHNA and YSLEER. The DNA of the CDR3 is TGCGCCAGTAGCCAAGATAATGCGGGAGGATCAGATACGCAGTATTTT. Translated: CASSQDNAGGSDTQYF.

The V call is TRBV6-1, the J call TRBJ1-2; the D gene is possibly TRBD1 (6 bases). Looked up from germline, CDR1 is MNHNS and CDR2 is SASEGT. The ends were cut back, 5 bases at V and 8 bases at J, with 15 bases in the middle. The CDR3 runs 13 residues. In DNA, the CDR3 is TGTGCCAGCAGTCAACAGGGTGTGCCGGGCTACACCTTC. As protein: CASSQQGVPGYTF.

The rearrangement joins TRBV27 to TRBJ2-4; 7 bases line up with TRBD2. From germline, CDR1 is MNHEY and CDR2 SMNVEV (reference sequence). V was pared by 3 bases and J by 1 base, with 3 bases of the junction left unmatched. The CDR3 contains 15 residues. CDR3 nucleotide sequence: TGTGCCAGCAGTTTGGTCGGGAGGGCCAAAAACATTCAGTACTTC. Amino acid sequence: CASSLVGRAKNIQYF.

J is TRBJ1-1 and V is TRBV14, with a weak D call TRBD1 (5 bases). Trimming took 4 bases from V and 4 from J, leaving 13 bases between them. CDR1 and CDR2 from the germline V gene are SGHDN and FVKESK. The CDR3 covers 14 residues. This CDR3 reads CASSLTGMLTEAFF. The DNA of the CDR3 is TGTGCCAGCAGCCTAACAGGAATGCTCACTGAAGCTTTCTTT.

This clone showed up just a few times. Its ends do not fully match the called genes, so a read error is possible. CDR3 protein: CASSQGASIDTQYF. Written as DNA, the CDR3 is TGCGCCAGCAGCCAAGGGGCTAGCATAGATACGCAGTATTTT. The chain uses TRBV4-3 and TRBJ2-3; a possible D gene is TRBD2 (5 bases). The germline CDR1 and CDR2 sequences are LGHNA and YSLEER. The CDR3 is made up of 14 amino acids.

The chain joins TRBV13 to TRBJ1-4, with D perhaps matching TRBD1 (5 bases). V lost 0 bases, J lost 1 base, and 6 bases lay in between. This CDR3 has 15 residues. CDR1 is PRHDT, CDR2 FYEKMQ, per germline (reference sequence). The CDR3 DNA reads TGTGCCAGCAGCTTAGGAAGGGGAACTAATGAAAAACTGTTTTTT. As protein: CASSLGRGTNEKLFF.

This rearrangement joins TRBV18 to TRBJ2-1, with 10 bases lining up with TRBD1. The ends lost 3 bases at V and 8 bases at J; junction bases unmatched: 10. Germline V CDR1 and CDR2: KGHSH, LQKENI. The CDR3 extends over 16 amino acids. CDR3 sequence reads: CASSPIRDRGIHEQFF. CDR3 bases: TGTGCCAGCTCACCCATCCGGGACAGGGGCATCCATGAGCAGTTCTTC.

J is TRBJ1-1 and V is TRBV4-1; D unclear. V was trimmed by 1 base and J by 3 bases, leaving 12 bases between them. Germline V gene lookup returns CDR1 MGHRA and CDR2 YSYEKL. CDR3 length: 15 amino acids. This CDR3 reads CASSQGRGGYTEAFF. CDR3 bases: TGCGCCAGCAGCCAAGGACGGGGTGGGTACACTGAAGCTTTCTTT.

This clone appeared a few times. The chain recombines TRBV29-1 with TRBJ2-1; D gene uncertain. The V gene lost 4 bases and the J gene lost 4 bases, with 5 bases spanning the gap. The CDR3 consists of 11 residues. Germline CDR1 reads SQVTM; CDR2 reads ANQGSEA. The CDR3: CSVVLYNEQFF. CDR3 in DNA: TGCAGCGTTGTACTTTACAATGAGCAGTTCTTC.

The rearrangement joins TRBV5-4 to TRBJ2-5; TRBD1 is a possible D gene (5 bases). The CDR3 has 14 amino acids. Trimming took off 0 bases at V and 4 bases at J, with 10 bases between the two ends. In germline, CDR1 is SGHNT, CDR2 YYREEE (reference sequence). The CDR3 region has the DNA TGTGCCAGCAGCTTGGGGGGCGCCCCAGAGACCCAGTACTTC. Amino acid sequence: CASSLGGAPETQYF.

In DNA, the CDR3 is TGTGCCAGCAGCTTGTACGGGGAAAACTATGGCTACACCTTC. As protein: CASSLYGENYGYTF. The chain carries TRBV5-6 and TRBJ1-2, with D unresolved. The CDR3 length is 14 residues. Germline lookup yields CDR1 SGHDT and CDR2 YYEEEE. Trimming left V 1 base short and J 2 bases short, with 9 bases between.

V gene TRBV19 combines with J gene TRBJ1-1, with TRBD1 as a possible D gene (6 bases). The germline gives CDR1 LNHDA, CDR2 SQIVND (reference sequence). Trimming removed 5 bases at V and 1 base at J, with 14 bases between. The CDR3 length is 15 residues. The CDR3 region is CASSPGGAGNTEAFF. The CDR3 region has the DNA TGTGCCAGTAGTCCTGGGGGGGCCGGGAACACTGAAGCTTTCTTT.

CDR3 DNA: TGCGCCAGCAGCCATCGGACAGGGGAAGCTTTCTTT. Its translation is CASSHRTGEAFF. This sequence joins TRBV4-1 and TRBJ1-1, with 8 bases identical to TRBD1. Germline trimming cut 3 bases from V and 8 bases from J; bases unmatched to any gene: 2. The germline CDR1 and CDR2 sequences are MGHRA and YSYEKL. The CDR3 is 12 residues long.

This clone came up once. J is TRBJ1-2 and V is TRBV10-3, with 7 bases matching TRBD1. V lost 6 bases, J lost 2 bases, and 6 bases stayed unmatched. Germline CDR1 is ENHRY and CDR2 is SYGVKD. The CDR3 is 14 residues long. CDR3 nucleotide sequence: TGTGCCATCAGGTATCAGGGGGAAAACTATGGCTACACCTTC. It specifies CAIRYQGENYGYTF.

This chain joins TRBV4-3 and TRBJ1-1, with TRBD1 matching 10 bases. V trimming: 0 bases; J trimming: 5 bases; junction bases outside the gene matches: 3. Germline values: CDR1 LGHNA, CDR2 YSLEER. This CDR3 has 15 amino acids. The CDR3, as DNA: TGCGCCAGCAGCCAAGATGGACAGGGGGGTACTGAAGCTTTCTTT. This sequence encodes CASSQDGQGGTEAFF.

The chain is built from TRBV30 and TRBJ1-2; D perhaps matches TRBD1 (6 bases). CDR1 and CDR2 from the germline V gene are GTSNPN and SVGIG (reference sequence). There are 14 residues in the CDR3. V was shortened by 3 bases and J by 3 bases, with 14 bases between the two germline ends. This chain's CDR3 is CAWRLQGSDYGYTF. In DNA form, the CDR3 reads TGTGCCTGGAGGCTACAGGGTTCTGACTATGGCTACACCTTC. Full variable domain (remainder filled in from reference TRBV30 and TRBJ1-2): SQTIHQWPATLVQPVGSPLSLECTVEGTSNPNLYWYRQAAGRGLQLLFYSVGIGQISSEVPQNLSASRPQDRQFILSSKKLLLSDSGFYLCAWRLQGSDYGYTFGSGTRLTVV.

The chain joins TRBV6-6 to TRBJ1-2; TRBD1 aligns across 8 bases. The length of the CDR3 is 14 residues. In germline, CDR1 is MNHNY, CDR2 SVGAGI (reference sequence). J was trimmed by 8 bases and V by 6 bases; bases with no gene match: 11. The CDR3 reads CASRRATGAEGYTF. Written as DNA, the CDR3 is TGTGCCAGCAGACGCGCGACAGGGGCTGAAGGCTACACCTTC.

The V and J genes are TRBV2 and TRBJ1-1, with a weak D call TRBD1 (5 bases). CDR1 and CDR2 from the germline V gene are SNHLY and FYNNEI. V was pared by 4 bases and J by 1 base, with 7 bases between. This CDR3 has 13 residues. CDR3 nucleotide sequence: TGTGCCAGCAGTGGACAGCCGAACACTGAAGCTTTCTTT. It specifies CASSGQPNTEAFF.

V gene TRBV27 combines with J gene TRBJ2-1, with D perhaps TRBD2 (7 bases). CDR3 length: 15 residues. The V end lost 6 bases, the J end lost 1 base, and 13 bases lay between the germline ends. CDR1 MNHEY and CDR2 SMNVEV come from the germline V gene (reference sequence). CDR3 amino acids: CASRPGGLSYNEQFF. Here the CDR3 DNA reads TGTGCCAGCAGGCCCGGGGGGCTTTCCTACAATGAGCAGTTCTTC.

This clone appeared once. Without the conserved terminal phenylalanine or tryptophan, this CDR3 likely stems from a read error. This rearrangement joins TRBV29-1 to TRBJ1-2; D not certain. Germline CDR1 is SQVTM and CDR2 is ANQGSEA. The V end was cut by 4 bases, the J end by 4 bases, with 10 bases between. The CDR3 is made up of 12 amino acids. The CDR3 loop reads CSVAQKVYGYTL. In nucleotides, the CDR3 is TGCAGCGTTGCACAGAAAGTCTATGGCTACACCCTC.

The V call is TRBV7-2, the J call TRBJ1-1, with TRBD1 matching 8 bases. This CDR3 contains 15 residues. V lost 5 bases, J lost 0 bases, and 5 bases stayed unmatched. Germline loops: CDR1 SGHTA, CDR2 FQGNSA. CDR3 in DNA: TGTGCCAGCAGCCAAACAGGGGGGATGAACACTGAAGCTTTCTTT. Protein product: CASSQTGGMNTEAFF.

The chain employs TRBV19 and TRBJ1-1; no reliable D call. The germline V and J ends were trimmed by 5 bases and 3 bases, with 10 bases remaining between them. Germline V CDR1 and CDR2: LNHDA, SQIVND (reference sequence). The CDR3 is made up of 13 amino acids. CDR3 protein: CASSPDFYTEAFF. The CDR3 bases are TGTGCCAGTAGTCCAGACTTCTACACTGAAGCTTTCTTT.

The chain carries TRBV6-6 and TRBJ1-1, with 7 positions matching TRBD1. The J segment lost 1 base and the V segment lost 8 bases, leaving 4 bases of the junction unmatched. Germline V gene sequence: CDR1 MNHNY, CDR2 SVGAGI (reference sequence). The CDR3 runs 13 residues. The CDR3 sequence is CASSGTENTEAFF. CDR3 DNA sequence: TGTGCCAGCTCCGGGACAGAGAACACTGAAGCTTTCTTT.

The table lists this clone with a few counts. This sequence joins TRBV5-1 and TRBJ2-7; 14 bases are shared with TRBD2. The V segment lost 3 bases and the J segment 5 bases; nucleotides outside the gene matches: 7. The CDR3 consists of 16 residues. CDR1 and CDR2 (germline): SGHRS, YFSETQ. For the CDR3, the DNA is TGCGCCAGCAGCTCTACGACTAGCGGGGGGGACCACGAGCAGTACTTC. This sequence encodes CASSSTTSGGDHEQYF. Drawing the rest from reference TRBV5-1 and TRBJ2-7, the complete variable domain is KAGVTQTPRYLIKTRGQQVTLSCSPISGHRSVSWYQQTPGQGLQFLFEYFSETQRNKGNFPGRFSGRQFSNSRSEMNVSTLELGDSALYLCASSSTTSGGDHEQYFGPGTRLTVT.

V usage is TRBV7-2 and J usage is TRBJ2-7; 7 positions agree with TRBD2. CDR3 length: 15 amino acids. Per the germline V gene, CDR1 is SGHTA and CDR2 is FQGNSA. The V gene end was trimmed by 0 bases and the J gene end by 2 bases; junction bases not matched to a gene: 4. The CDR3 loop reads CASSLAASGTYEQYF. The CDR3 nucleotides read TGTGCCAGCAGCTTAGCGGCTAGCGGAACCTACGAGCAGTACTTC.

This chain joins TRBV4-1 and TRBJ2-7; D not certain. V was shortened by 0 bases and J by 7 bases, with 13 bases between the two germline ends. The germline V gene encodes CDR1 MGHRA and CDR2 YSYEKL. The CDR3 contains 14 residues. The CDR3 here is CASSQDSGLREQYF. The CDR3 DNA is TGCGCCAGCAGCCAAGATTCGGGTCTAAGGGAGCAGTACTTC.